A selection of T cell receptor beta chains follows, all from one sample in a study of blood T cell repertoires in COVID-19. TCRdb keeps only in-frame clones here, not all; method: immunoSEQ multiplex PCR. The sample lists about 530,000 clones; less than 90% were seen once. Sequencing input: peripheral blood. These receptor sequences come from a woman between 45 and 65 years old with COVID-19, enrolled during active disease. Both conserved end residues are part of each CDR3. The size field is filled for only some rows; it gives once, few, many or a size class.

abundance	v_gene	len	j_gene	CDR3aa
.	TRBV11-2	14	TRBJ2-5	CASSRRPLRETQYF
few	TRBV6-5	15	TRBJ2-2	CASTSGTANTGELFF
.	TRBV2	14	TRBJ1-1	CAIRDREFNTEAFF
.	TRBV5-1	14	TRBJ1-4	CASTPTLGGEKLFF
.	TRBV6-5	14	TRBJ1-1	CASSYRGGGIEAFF
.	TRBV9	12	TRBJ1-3	CASGTDGNTIYF
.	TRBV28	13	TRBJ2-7	CATKQGPNYEQYF
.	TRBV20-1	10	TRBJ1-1	CRGQGDEAFF
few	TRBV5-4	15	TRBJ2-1	CASSLSGYWFGEQFF
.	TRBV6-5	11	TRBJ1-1	CAGGWDRVAFF
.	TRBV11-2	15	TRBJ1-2	CASSPRDRANYGYTF
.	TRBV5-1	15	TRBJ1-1	CASSLGQGVNTEAFF
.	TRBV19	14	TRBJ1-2	CASQKQGAGYGYTF
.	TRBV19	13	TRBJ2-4	CASSSGRKNIQYF
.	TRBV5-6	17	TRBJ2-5	CASSLAKSGLRGETQYF
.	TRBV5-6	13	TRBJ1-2	CASSGRTDNGYTF
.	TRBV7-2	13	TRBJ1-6	CASSLVVNSPLHF
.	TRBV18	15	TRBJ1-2	CASSPITGGGYGYTF
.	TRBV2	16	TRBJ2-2	CASSDVTYSNTGELFF
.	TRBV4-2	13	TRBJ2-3	CASSHSSTDTQYF
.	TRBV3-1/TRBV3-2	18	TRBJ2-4	CASSQDWDGGATLSIQYF
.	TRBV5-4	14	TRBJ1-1	CASTSGGMNTEAFF
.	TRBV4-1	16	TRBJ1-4	CASSQVQGSTNEKLFF
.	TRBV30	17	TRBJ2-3	CAWSVPRLAGGTDTQYF
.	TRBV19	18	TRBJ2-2	CASRAGTGGYEDTGELFF
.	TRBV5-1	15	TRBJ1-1	CASSLVTPGNTEAFF
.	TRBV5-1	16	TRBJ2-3	CASNEGVQDGTDTQYF
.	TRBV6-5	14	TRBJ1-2	CASSYGQSDYGYTF